The T cell receptor (beta chain) under discussion was sequenced for a study of early T cells in non-severe SARS-CoV-2 infection. Study context: Sequenced material consisted of bulk RNA (from unsorted whole blood), and chains were unpaired. Regarding the study as a whole: In VDJdb matching, anti-spike CD8 responses were favored while private and CD4 specificities went missing.

At least ten counts were recorded for this clonotype. Its antigen is as yet unknown. Trimming took 5 bases from V and 5 from J, leaving 14 bases between them. The germline V gene encodes CDR1 SEHNR and CDR2 FQNEAQ (reference sequence). The CDR3 extends over 14 amino acids. Attachment of unique molecular identifiers was made to individual cDNA molecules. TCRdb re-derived calls from the 5' RACE reads in MiXCR, one entry per CDR3 protein. Counted here are tens of thousands of distinct CDR3 sequences, 4% to 5.5% occurring once; the ten biggest clones make up roughly 11%. This receptor was identified in an adult who was a healthcare worker with PCR-confirmed SARS-CoV-2 infection or an uninfected control (not recorded which). This sequence joins TRBV7-9 and TRBJ2-3; D is uncertain. The sample was whole blood. The chain's CDR3 is CASSTESSGDTQYF. The CDR3 region has the DNA TGTGCCAGCAGCACTGAATCTTCGGGAGATACGCAGTATTTT.